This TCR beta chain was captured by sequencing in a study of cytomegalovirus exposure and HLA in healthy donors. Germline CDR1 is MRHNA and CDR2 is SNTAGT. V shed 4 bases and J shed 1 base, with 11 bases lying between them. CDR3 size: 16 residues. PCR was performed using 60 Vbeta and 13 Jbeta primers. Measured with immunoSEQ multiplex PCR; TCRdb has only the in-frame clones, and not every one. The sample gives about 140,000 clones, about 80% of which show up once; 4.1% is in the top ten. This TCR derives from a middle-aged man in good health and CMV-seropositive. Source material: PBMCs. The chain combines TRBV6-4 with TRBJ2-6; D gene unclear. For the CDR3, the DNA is TGTGCCAGCAGTGTAGCCCCCAAATCTGGGGCCAACGTCCTGACTTTC. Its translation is CASSVAPKSGANVLTF.